The sequence of this T cell receptor beta chain was determined in a study of graft-versus-host responses after intestinal transplantation. Produced via immunoSEQ multiplex PCR; TCRdb's table is partial and in-frame only. The table records 80,000 to 95,000 clones, about 90% of them present only once. Concerning this clone itself: Its antigen remains unidentified.

V was trimmed by 1 base and J by 8 bases, leaving 2 bases between them. This CDR3 comprises 10 residues. From germline, CDR1 is GTSNPN and CDR2 SVGIG (reference sequence). The study, taken as a whole, reports: Early post-transplant HvG declines showed an association with peak circulating GvH clone levels.

The chain combines TRBV30 with TRBJ1-4, with D hard to call. The TCR originated in a human donor who received an intestinal transplant. The specimen comprised unstimulated CD8+ T cells sorted from spleen or lymph node cells, sampled before intestinal transplant. The CDR3: CAWSAEKLFF. CDR3 bases: TGTGCCTGGAGTGCAGAAAAACTGTTTTTT.